This T cell receptor beta chain was profiled in a study of molecular identifiers for immune sequencing clone quantification. Study results and caveats: Clones carrying above 20 RNA copies accounted for over 97% of effector molecules, under 1% in naive cells.

The CDR3 covers 15 residues. Trimming cost V 3 bases and J 4 bases, with 14 bases left between them. Germline lookup yields CDR1 SGHVS and CDR2 FNYEAQ. One entry per CDR3 protein, called by TCRdb with MiXCR from the PCR reads. The sample holds fewer than 25,000 distinct CDR3 sequences, 17% seen once. Sorting selected naive CD8 T cells with a CD8+CD4-CCR7+CD45RA+ phenotype. This clonotype appeared many times. As yet, its antigen is unknown. The sequenced sample was naive CD8+ T cells from blood, with Jurkat cell RNA spiked in. The subset was: FACS-sorted CD8+CD4-CCR7+CD45RA+ naive T cells. The V and J genes are TRBV7-6 and TRBJ2-3, with unresolved D. This TCR derives from a human donor in good health. Some libraries in this study had Jurkat cell RNA spiked in. CDR3 protein: CASSFGGLMPDTQYF. The CDR3 DNA reads as TGTGCCAGCAGCTTTGGTGGCTTAATGCCAGATACGCAGTATTTT.